The rows below give T cell receptor beta chains drawn from one sample of a study of blood T cell repertoires in COVID-19. Method: immunoSEQ multiplex PCR; TCRdb's copy keeps in-frame clones and lacks some. In the table there are 150,000 to 200,000 clones, 89% of which are singletons. Specimen: PBMCs or T cells enriched from blood (not recorded which). The receptors come from a woman aged 18 to 35 who had recovered from COVID-19. CDR3s include the opening cysteine and the closing phenylalanine or tryptophan. A D gene is named only where the DNA matches it firmly. Only some rows state a clone size, as once, few, many or a class for expanded clones.

clone_size j_call v_call d_call cdr3_nt cdr3_aa
- TRBJ2-1 TRBV3-1/TRBV3-2 - TGTGCCAGCAGCCAAGATGGGGCTGTCCCAGGTAATGAGCAGTTCTTC CASSQDGAVPGNEQFF
- TRBJ1-6 TRBV21-1 - TGTGCCAGCAGCACATTCCAACAGGGAGAGCATTCACCCCTCCACTTT CASSTFQQGEHSPLHF
- TRBJ2-7 TRBV28 TRBD2 TGTGCCAGCTTTTCGGCGGGAGTCAACGAGCAGTACTTC CASFSAGVNEQYF
- TRBJ1-6 TRBV6-1 - TGTGCCAGCAGTGAGTGGGGACTTGAGCATTCACCCCTCCACTTT CASSEWGLEHSPLHF
- TRBJ2-1 TRBV1 - TGCACCAGCAGCCACCTAGCGGGAGGGCCTTATAATGAGCAGTTCTTC CTSSHLAGGPYNEQFF
once TRBJ2-7 TRBV19 TRBD1 TGTGCCACTTACGGATCCGGGACAGGGGCTAGCGAGCAGTACTTC CATYGSGTGASEQYF
- TRBJ1-4 TRBV27 TRBD1 TGTGCCAGCAGTCACCGGGACAGTATAGGAAAACTGTTTTTT CASSHRDSIGKLFF
- TRBJ1-2 TRBV7-2 TRBD1 TGTGCCAGCAGCAAAAGGACAGGCTATAACTATGGCTACACCTTC CASSKRTGYNYGYTF
few TRBJ1-1 TRBV19 TRBD1 TGTGCCAGTAGTATACCGACAGGGGTAGGCACTGAAGCTTTCTTT CASSIPTGVGTEAFF
- TRBJ2-7 TRBV3-1/TRBV3-2 TRBD2 TGTGCCAGCAGTCCCCTAGCGGGAGGAGGAGAGCAGTACTTC CASSPLAGGGEQYF
- TRBJ1-5 TRBV28 - TGTGCCAGCAGCAGCCTGCGGGGGGACAATCAGCCCCAGCATTTT CASSSLRGDNQPQHF
- TRBJ1-1 TRBV28 TRBD1 TGTGCCAGCTACCGGGACAGGGTGACCACTGAAGCTTTCTTT CASYRDRVTTEAFF
- TRBJ2-1 TRBV20-1 - TGCAGTGCAAAGCGGGATGAGCAGTTCTTC CSAKRDEQFF
- TRBJ1-3 TRBV7-2 - TGTGCCCCCCCGAGAATTTTTCGGGCTGGAAACACCATATATTTT CAPPRIFRAGNTIYF
- TRBJ1-1 TRBV5-4 TRBD1 TGTGCCAGCAGCTGGACAGGGCGCCAGGAAGCTTTCTTT CASSWTGRQEAFF
- TRBJ1-5 TRBV27 TRBD1 TGTGCCAGCAGCCGGACAGGGGACGGCAATCAGCCCCAGCATTTT CASSRTGDGNQPQHF
- TRBJ2-2 TRBV19 TRBD1 TGTGCCAGCGACCGGACAGGGGGCCCTAACACCGGGGAGCTGTTTTTT CASDRTGGPNTGELFF
- TRBJ2-3 TRBV5-1 TRBD1 TGCGCCAGCAGCTTCAGGGGGCAAGTATCAGATACGCAGTATTTT CASSFRGQVSDTQYF
- TRBJ2-7 TRBV6-5 TRBD2 TGTGCCAGCAGTCTAAGACTAGCGGGAGCCTACGAGCAGTACTTC CASSLRLAGAYEQYF
once TRBJ2-5 TRBV4-1 - TGCGCCAGCAGCCAAGATGGAGGGAGGCAAGAGACCCAGTACTTC CASSQDGGRQETQYF
- TRBJ2-7 TRBV10-2 - TGCGCCAGCAGTGGGCATATAGGGGGATTGCAGTACTTC CASSGHIGGLQYF
- TRBJ2-3 TRBV5-4 TRBD2 TGTGCCAGCAGCGTTTCAGCGGGAACCACAGATACGCAGTATTTT CASSVSAGTTDTQYF
- TRBJ1-5 TRBV15 TRBD1 TGTGCCACCAGTATAAACCCGGGACAGGGTTATCAGCCCCAGCATTTT CATSINPGQGYQPQHF
- TRBJ1-4 TRBV19 - TGTGCCAGTACCGATAGCGGGGGGCCGAGTGAAAAACTGTTTTTT CASTDSGGPSEKLFF
- TRBJ2-7 TRBV11-3 - TGTGCCAGCAGCTTAGGGGGCCTCTCTGGAGAGCAGTACTTC CASSLGGLSGEQYF
- TRBJ2-7 TRBV5-1 - TGCGCCAGCAGTCCAGACAGGCCGAACTACGAGCAGTACTTC CASSPDRPNYEQYF
- TRBJ2-1 TRBV30 - TGTGCCTATCGCCCCCCATTTGGTGGGGCCAATGAGCAGTTCTTC CAYRPPFGGANEQFF
- TRBJ1-5 TRBV4-1 - TGCGCCAGCAGCCAGGAGACAGTTAATCAGCCCCAGCATTTT CASSQETVNQPQHF
few TRBJ1-1 TRBV19 - TGTGCCAGTAGTTCCTACACTGAAGCTTTCTTT CASSSYTEAFF
- TRBJ2-6 TRBV3-1/TRBV3-2 TRBD1 TGTGCCAGCAGTGGGGGGACAGGTTCCCTCTCTGGGGCCAACGTCCTGACTTTC CASSGGTGSLSGANVLTF
- TRBJ1-2 TRBV5-1 TRBD1 TGCGCCAGCAGCAACAGGGGAAATAGCTATGGCTACACCTTC CASSNRGNSYGYTF
- TRBJ2-1 TRBV29-1 - TGCAGCGTTGAGCAACAGGGTATGAATGAGCAGTTCTTC CSVEQQGMNEQFF
- TRBJ2-7 TRBV11-2 - TGTGCCAGCAGCTTAGATAGCGACTACGAGCAGTACTTC CASSLDSDYEQYF
- TRBJ2-5 TRBV30 - TGTGCCTGGACCAGTCAAGAGACCCAGTACTTC CAWTSQETQYF
- TRBJ2-1 TRBV30 TRBD2 TGTGCCAGTGCCGGGACTAGCGTATATACCGCGATCTACAATGAGCAGTTCTTC CASAGTSVYTAIYNEQFF
- TRBJ2-1 TRBV6-2/TRBV6-3 TRBD2 TGTGCCAGCAGTTACCAGCGGGAGAGGAATGAGCAGTTCTTC CASSYQRERNEQFF
- TRBJ2-4 TRBV28 TRBD1 TGTGCCAGCAGTCCCGGACAGGGTACGGCCAAAAACATTCAGTACTTC CASSPGQGTAKNIQYF
- TRBJ2-1 TRBV27 TRBD1 TGTGCCAGCAGTTTACGGGACAGGGAATACAATGAGCAGTTCTTC CASSLRDREYNEQFF
- TRBJ1-2 TRBV24-1 TRBD1 TGTGCCACCAGTGATCCTAACAGGGGTCGAGGCTACACCTTC CATSDPNRGRGYTF
- TRBJ2-1 TRBV29-1 - TGCAGCGTTGCTTCAGGGGACGTTAGGCAGTTCTTC CSVASGDVRQFF
- TRBJ2-7 TRBV19 TRBD1 TGTGCCAGTAGTATGGTGACAGGGCGCCACGAGCAGTACTTC CASSMVTGRHEQYF
- TRBJ2-1 TRBV20-1 TRBD1 TGCAGTGCTAGTCTCCCGGGACAGGGGAGGTATGAGCAGTTCTTC CSASLPGQGRYEQFF
- TRBJ2-7 TRBV5-1 TRBD2 TGCGCCAGCAGCCCTGGACTAGCGGGAACCTACGAGCAGTACTTC CASSPGLAGTYEQYF
- TRBJ2-3 TRBV6-5 TRBD1 TGTGCCAGCAGTCCGGACAGGGCGGTAGATACGCAGTATTTT CASSPDRAVDTQYF
- TRBJ2-4 TRBV28 - TGTGCCAGCAGTTTAACCGAAGGGGCATTTAACATTCAGTACTTC CASSLTEGAFNIQYF
- TRBJ1-4 TRBV27 - TGTGCCAGCAGTTTAAGCGGAGGTTGGGGTGAAAAACTGTTTTTT CASSLSGGWGEKLFF
once TRBJ2-1 TRBV7-3 - TGTGCCAGCAGCCCCGGGACATCGTACTACAATGAGCAGTTCTTC CASSPGTSYYNEQFF
once TRBJ1-2 TRBV4-1 TRBD1 TGCGCCAGCAGCCAAGTGGACAGGGAAATCCAAGGCTACACCTTC CASSQVDREIQGYTF
- TRBJ2-5 TRBV4-2 TRBD2 TGTGCCAGCAGCCAAGAGGATGGTAGCGGGAGGGCCGGTGAAGAGACCCAGTACTTC CASSQEDGSGRAGEETQYF
- TRBJ2-3 TRBV2 TRBD2 TGTGCCAGCAGGCGTCTAGCGGGAGGGGGTGGAGATACGCAGTATTTT CASRRLAGGGGDTQYF
- TRBJ2-3 TRBV19 - TGTGCCAGTAGGCGGGAATCGACAGATACGCAGTATTTT CASRRESTDTQYF
- TRBJ2-1 TRBV18 TRBD2 TGTGCCAGCTCGCCCGGACTAGCGGGAGTCGGTAATGAGCAGTTCTTC CASSPGLAGVGNEQFF
- TRBJ1-1 TRBV5-1 - TGCGCCAGCAGTTCGCGGTTGGACAGAAACACTGAAGCTTTCTTT CASSSRLDRNTEAFF